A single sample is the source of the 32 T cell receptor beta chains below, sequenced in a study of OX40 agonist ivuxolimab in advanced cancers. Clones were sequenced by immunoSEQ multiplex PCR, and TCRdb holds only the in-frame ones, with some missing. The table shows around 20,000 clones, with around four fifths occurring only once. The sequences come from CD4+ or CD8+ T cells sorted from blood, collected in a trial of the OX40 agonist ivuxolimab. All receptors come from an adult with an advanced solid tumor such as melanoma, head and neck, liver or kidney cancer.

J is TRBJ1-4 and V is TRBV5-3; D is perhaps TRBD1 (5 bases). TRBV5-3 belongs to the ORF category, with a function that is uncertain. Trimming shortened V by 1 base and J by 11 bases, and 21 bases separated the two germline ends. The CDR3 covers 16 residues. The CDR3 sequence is CARSLFLTQGVVKLFF. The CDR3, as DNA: TGTGCCAGAAGCTTGTTTCTGACGCAGGGAGTAGTTAAACTGTTTTTT.

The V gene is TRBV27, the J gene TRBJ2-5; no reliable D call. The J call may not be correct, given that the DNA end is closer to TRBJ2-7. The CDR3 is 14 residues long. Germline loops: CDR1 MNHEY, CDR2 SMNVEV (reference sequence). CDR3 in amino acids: CASSLGLPPNEQYF. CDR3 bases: TGTGCCAGCAGTTTAGGCTTGCCGCCTAACGAGCAGTACTTC.

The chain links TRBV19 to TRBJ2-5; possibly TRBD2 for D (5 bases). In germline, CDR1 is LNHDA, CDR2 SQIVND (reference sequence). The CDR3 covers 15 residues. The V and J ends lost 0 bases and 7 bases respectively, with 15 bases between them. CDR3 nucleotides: TGTGCCAGTAGTATAGATCAGAGGGCTCGGGGGACCCAGTACTTC. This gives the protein CASSIDQRARGTQYF. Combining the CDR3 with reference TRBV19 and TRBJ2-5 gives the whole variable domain DGGITQSPKYLFRKEGQNVTLSCEQNLNHDAMYWYRQDPGQGLRLIYYSQIVNDFQKGDIAEGYSVSREKKESFPLTVTSAQKNPTAFYLCASSIDQRARGTQYFGPGTRLLVL.

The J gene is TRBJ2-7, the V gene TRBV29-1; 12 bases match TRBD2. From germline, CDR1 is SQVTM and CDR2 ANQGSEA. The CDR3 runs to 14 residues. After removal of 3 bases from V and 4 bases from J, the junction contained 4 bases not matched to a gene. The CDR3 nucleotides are TGCAGCGTTGAGAGGCTAGCGGGAGGGTACGAGCAGTACTTC. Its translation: CSVERLAGGYEQYF.

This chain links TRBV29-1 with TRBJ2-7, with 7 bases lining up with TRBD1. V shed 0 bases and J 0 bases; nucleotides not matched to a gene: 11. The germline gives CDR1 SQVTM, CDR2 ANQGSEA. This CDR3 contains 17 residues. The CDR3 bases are TGCAGCGTTGAAGATAGGAACCCGGCAGGGGGCTCCTACGAGCAGTACTTC. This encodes CSVEDRNPAGGSYEQYF.

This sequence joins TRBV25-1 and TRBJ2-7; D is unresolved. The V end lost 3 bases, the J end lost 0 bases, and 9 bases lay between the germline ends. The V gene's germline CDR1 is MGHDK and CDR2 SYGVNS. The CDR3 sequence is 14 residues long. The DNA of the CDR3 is TGTGCCAGCAGTGAGGGCCGGAGCTCCTACGAGCAGTACTTC. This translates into CASSEGRSSYEQYF.

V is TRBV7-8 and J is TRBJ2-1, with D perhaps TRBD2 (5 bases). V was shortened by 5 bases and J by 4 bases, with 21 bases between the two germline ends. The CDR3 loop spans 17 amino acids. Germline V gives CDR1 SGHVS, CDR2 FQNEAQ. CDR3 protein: CASSLSGADIFYNEQFF. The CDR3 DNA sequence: TGTGCCAGCAGCCTCAGCGGTGCGGATATCTTTTACAATGAGCAGTTCTTC.

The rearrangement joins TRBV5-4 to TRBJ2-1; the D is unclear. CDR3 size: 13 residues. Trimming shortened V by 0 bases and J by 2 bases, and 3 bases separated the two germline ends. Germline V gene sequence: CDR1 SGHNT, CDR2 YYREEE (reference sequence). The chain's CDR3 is CASSLGAYNEQFF. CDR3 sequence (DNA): TGTGCCAGCAGCTTGGGTGCCTACAATGAGCAGTTCTTC.

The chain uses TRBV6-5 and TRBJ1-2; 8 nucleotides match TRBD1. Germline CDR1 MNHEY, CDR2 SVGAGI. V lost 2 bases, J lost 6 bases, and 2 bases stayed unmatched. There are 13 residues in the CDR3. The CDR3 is CASSYNRGDGYTF. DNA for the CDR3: TGTGCCAGCAGTTACAACAGGGGGGATGGCTACACCTTC.

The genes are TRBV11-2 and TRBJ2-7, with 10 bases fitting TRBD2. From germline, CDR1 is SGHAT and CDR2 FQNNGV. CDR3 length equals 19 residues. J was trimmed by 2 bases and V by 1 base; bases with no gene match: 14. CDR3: CASSLGGPGTSEITYEQYF. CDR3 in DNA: TGTGCCAGCAGCTTAGGAGGGCCCGGGACTAGCGAAATAACCTACGAGCAGTACTTC.

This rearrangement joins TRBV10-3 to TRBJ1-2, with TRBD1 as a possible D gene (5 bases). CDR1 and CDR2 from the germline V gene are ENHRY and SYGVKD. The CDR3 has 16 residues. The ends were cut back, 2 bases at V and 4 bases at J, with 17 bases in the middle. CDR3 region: CAISENIQRGSYGYTF. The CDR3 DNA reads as TGTGCCATCAGTGAGAACATACAGAGGGGAAGCTATGGCTACACCTTC.

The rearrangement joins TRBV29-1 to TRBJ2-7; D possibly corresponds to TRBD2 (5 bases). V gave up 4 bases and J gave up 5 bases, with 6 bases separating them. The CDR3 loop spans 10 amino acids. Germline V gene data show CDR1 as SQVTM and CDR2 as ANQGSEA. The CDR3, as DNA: TGCAGCGTTGGAGGGAACGAGCAGTACTTC. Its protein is CSVGGNEQYF.

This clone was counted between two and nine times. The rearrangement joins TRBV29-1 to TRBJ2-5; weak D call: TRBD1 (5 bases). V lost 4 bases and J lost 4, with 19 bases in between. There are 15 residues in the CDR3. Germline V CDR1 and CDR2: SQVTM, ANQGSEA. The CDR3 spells CSVADHVQDGETQYF. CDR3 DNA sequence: TGCAGCGTTGCGGACCACGTACAGGACGGAGAGACCCAGTACTTC.

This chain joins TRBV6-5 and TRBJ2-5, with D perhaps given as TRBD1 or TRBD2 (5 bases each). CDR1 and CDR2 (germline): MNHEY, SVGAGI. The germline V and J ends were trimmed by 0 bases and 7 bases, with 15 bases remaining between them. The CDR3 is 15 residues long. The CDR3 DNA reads TGTGCCAGCAGTTACTCGATGGGGGACCTGGGGACCCAGTACTTC. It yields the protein CASSYSMGDLGTQYF.

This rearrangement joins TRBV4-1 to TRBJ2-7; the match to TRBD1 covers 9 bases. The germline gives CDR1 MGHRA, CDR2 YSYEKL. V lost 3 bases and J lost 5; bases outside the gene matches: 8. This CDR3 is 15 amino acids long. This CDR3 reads CASSQADRGLDEQYF. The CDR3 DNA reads TGCGCCAGCAGCCAGGCGGACAGGGGTCTAGACGAGCAGTACTTC.

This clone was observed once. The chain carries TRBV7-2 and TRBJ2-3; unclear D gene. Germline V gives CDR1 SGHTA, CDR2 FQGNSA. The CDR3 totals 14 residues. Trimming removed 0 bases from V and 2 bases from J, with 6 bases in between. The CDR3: CASSLASITDTQYF. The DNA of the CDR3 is TGTGCCAGCAGCTTAGCATCGATCACAGATACGCAGTATTTT.

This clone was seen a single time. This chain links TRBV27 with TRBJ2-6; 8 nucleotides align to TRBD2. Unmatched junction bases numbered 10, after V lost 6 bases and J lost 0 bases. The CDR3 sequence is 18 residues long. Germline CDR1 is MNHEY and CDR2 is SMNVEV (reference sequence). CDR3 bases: TGTGCCAGCAGCGGGGGGGCAGGACCTTTCTCTGGGGCCAACGTCCTGACTTTC. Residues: CASSGGAGPFSGANVLTF.

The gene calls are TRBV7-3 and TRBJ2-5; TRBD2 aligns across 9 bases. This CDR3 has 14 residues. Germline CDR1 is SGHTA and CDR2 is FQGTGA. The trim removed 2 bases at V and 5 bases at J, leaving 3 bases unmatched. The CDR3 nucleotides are TGTGCCAGCAGCTTAGCGGGGGGGCAGGAGACCCAGTACTTC. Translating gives CASSLAGGQETQYF.

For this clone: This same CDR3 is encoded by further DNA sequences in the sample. This CDR3 reads CSVETTGGENYGYTF. DNA for the CDR3: TGCAGCGTTGAGACCACAGGAGGCGAGAACTATGGCTACACCTTC. This chain joins TRBV29-1 and TRBJ1-2; tentatively, D is TRBD1 (5 bases). Trimming removed 3 bases at V and 2 bases at J, with 16 bases between. CDR3 length: 15 amino acids. Per germline, CDR1 SQVTM and CDR2 ANQGSEA.

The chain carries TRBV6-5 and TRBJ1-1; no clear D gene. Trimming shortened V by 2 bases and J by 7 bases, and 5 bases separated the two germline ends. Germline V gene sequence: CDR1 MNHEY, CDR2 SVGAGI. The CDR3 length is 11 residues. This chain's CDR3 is CASSYDGEAFF. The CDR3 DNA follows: TGTGCCAGCAGTTACGACGGTGAAGCTTTCTTT.

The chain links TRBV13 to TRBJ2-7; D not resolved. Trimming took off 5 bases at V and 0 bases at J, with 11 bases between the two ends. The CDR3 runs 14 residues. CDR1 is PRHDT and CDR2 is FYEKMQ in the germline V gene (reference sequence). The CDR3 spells CASSPPLSSYEQYF. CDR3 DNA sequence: TGTGCCAGCAGCCCCCCTTTGAGCTCCTACGAGCAGTACTTC.

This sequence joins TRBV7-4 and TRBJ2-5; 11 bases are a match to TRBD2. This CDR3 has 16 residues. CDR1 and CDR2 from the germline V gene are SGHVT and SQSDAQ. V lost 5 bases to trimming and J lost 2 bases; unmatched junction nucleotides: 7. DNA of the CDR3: TGTGCCAGCAGCCCTCGACTAGCGGGGTTTCAAGAGACCCAGTACTTC. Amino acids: CASSPRLAGFQETQYF.

The CDR3 DNA is TGTGCCAGCAGTTTGACGGGAGGGCCGCCCGAGCAGTACTTC. Protein product: CASSLTGGPPEQYF. V gene TRBV6-6 combines with J gene TRBJ2-7; 8 bases align to TRBD2. The J segment lost 6 bases and the V segment lost 4 bases, leaving 8 bases of the junction unmatched. Germline CDR1 MNHNY, CDR2 SVGAGI (reference sequence). CDR3 length: 14 amino acids.

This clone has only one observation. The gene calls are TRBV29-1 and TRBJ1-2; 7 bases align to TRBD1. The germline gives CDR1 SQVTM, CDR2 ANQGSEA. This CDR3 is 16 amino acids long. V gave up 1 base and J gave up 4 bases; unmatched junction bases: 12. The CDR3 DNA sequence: TGCAGCGTTGAAGGGAGGACAGGAATGGGTAGCTATGGCTACACCTTC. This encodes CSVEGRTGMGSYGYTF.

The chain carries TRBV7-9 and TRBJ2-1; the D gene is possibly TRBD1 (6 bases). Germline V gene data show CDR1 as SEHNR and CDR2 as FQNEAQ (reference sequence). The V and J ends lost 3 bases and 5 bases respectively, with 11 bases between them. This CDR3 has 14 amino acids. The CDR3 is CASSFLDRHNEQFF. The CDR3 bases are TGTGCCAGCAGCTTCTTGGACAGACACAATGAGCAGTTCTTC.

The CDR3: CASSYGQSEKLFF. Written as DNA, the CDR3 is TGTGCCAGCAGTTACGGACAGTCTGAAAAACTGTTTTTT. The chain uses TRBV6-5 and TRBJ1-4; weak D call: TRBD1 (6 bases). The CDR3 runs 13 residues. V gave up 2 bases and J gave up 7 bases, with 8 bases separating them. Germline V CDR1 and CDR2: MNHEY, SVGAGI.

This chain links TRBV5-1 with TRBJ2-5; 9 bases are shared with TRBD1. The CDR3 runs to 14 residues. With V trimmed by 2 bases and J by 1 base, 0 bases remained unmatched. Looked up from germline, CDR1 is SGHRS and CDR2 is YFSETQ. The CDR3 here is CASSLQGAQETQYF. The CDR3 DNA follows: TGCGCCAGCAGCTTACAGGGGGCCCAAGAGACCCAGTACTTC.

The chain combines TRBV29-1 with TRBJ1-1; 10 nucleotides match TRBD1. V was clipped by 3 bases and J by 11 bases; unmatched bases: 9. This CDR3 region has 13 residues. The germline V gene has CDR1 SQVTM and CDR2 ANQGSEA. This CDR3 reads CSVDLTGGREAFF. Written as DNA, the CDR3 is TGCAGCGTTGACCTGACAGGGGGCCGTGAGGCTTTCTTT. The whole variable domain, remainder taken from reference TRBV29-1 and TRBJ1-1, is SAVISQKPSRDICQRGTSLTIQCQVDSQVTMMFWYRQQPGQSLTLIATANQGSEATYESGFVIDKFPISRPNLTFSTLTVSNMSPEDSSIYLCSVDLTGGREAFFGQGTRLTVV.

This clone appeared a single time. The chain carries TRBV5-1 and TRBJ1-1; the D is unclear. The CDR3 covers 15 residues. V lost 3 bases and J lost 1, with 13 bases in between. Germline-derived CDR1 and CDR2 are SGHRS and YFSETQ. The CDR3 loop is CASSYAPSGNTEAFF. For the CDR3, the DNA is TGCGCCAGCAGCTACGCCCCGTCAGGGAACACTGAAGCTTTCTTT.

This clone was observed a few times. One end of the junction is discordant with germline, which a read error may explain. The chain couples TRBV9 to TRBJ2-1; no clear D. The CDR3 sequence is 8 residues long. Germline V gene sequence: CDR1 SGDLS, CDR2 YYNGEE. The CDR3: CASSVSLF. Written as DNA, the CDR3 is TGTGCCAGCAGCGTATCCCTCTTC. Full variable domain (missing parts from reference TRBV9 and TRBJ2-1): DSGVTQTPKHLITATGQRVTLRCSPRSGDLSVYWYQQSLDQGLQFLIQYYNGEERAKGNILERFSAQQFPDLHSELNLSSLELGDSALYFCASSVSLFGPGTRLTVL.

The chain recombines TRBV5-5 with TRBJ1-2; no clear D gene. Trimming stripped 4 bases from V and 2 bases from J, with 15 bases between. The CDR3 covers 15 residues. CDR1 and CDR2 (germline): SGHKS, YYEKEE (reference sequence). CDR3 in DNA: TGTGCCAGCAGCCAGCAACGGACGGCAAACTATGGCTACACCTTC. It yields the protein CASSQQRTANYGYTF.

The CDR3 DNA follows: TGTGCCAGCAGCTACAGGGACACTGAAGCTTTCTTT. Protein product: CASSYRDTEAFF. The gene calls are TRBV7-9 and TRBJ1-1; D may be TRBD1 (6 bases). V lost 4 bases to trimming and J lost 3 bases, with 6 bases between them. Germline V gives CDR1 SEHNR, CDR2 FQNEAQ (reference sequence). The CDR3 consists of 12 residues.